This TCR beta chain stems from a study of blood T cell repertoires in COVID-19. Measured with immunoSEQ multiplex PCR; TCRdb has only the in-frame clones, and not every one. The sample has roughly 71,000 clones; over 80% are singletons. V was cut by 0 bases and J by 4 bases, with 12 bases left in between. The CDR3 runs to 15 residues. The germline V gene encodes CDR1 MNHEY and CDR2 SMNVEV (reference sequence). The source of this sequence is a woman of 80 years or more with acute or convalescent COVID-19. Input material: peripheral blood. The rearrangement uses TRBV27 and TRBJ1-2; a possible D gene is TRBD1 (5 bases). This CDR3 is CASSLSDSTLYGYTF. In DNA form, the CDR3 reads TGTGCCAGCAGTTTATCTGACAGTACACTCTATGGCTACACCTTC.